The clone carrying this T cell receptor (beta chain) was seen a few times. The source material, RNA transcripts, was used to amplify TCR beta CDR3 regions. The TCR CDR3 first-round RT-PCR relied on the HTBI primer set. One entry per CDR3 protein results from TCRdb running MiXCR on the multiplex PCR reads. Counted here are hundreds of thousands of distinct CDR3 sequences, roughly a sixth occurring once; the ten biggest clones make up around 15%. These data come from a study of T cells in Graves' hyperthyroidism and ophthalmopathy. This CDR3 has 13 residues. CDR1 is MNHNS and CDR2 is SASEGT in the germline V gene. V dropped 1 base and J dropped 4 bases, with 7 bases sitting between them.

This chain joins TRBV6-1 and TRBJ1-2, with no clear D. The sequence was collected from a woman aged 45-65 years with Graves' hyperthyroidism that later progressed to Graves' ophthalmopathy. Material: blood. CDR3 in DNA: TGTGCCAGCAGTGAAGGAATGTCCTATGGCTACACCTTC. This encodes CASSEGMSYGYTF.